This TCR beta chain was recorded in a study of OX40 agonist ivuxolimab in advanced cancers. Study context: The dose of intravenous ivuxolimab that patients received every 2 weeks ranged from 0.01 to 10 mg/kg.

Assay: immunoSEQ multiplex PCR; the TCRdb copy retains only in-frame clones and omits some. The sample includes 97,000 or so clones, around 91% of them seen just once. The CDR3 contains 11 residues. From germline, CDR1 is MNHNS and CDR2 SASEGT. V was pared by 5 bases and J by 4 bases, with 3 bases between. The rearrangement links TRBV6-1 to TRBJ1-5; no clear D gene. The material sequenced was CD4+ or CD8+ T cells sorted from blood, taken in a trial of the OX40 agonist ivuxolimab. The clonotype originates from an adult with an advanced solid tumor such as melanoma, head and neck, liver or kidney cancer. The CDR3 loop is CASSRNQPQHF. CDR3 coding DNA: TGTGCCAGCAGTAGGAATCAGCCCCAGCATTTT.